This TCR beta chain was sequenced during a study of blood T cell repertoires in COVID-19 (TCRdb year 2020). For the study in its entirety: The collaborator samples originated in the United States, Italy and Spain and spanned the acute and convalescent phases of COVID-19. The prospective study material was composed of cDNA or gDNA derived from T cells, B-cell-depleted T cells, or PBMCs. The dataset comprised deeply sampled blood TCRbeta repertoires from subjects exposed to, actively infected with, or recovered from COVID-19. The repertoires were made available in a free public database intended to serve as a resource for research on the immune response to SARS-CoV-2. Samples were obtained from the ongoing ImmuneRACE study (first 160 participants) and from 1,254 subjects provided by 6 global collaborators. Nearly every sample came with metadata listing a de-identified subject ID, COVID-19 status, age in years and sex. Where available, HLA class I and class II types were obtained from metadata supplied by the sample provider rather than from assay-based typing.

CDR1 and CDR2, per the germline V gene (reference sequence), are MNHEY and SMNVEV. The V end gives up 3 bases and the J end 3 bases, leaving 2 bases in the junction not matched to a gene. Including cysteine and phenylalanine, the CDR3 has 14 amino acids. CDR3 DNA only is kept here, 42 bases in frame from base 1. TCRbeta CDR3 regions were amplified from genomic DNA by means of the immunoSEQ Assay, a bias-controlled multiplex PCR. On the authors' methods: Within the assay, amplification of reference gene primers was used to estimate how many nucleated cells each sample contained. To quantify the absolute abundance of each unique TCRbeta CDR3 rearrangement, sequence reads were collapsed and filtered. For each sample, productive Simpson clonality was calculated by taking the square root of Simpson's diversity index across productive rearrangements. As stored in TCRdb, this immuneACCESS dataset retains in-frame rearrangements with V and J assigned. A fraction of the clones does not appear; measured against another copy, unresolved V genes explain less than half of the discrepancy, and the remainder lacks a known reason. The V and J calls and clone size were taken over from that table, and D and trimming were inferred from the DNA. The sample table shows about 360,000 clones, and approximately 86% are seen once. The top ten hold around 3% of the sample.

General conclusions and limits of the study: Clinical and demographic metadata were provided uncurated, with the amount varying by source and participant.

This clone appeared once. There is no known antigen for this receptor. No much larger clone exists at a distance of one base, and base qualities are not known. The collaborating institutions used their own protocols to collect whole blood in K2EDTA tubes. For TCRbeta analysis, collaborators shipped samples in one of three forms: frozen whole blood, isolated PBMCs, or DNA extracted from either of those sample types. The chain employs TRBV27 and TRBJ2-7, with 10 central nucleotides matching TRBD2. This sequence originates from a human donor in a cohort sampled during active COVID-19. The sequenced sample was peripheral blood. CDR3 region: CASSFRTSGYEQYF. The DNA is TGTGCCAGCAGTTTCAGGACTAGCGGCTACGAGCAGTACTTC.